The text below deals with one TCR beta chain. Mixed chimerism was transient after nonmyeloablative marrow transplants from related graft donors. This entry is derived from a study of Tregs in tolerant kidney transplant recipients. CDR1 SGHTA and CDR2 FQGNSA come from the germline V gene. V shed 4 bases and J 0 bases; nucleotides not matched to a gene: 1. This CDR3 has 14 residues. The method was immunoSEQ multiplex PCR; TCRdb's version includes in-frame clones alone and lacks a portion of them. This table holds approximately 90,000 clones, approximately 93% found once. This receptor was taken from a human patient who received a combined kidney and bone marrow transplant. Some T cells here may be from the graft donor. J is TRBJ2-7 and V is TRBV7-2, with 9 positions matching TRBD1. The sequences come from CD4+ T cells from blood (PBMCs), collected 12 months after the transplant. The CDR3 here is CASSWTGDSYEQYF. The CDR3 bases are TGTGCCAGCAGCTGGACAGGGGACTCCTACGAGCAGTACTTC.